This T cell receptor beta chain was profiled in a study of blood T cell repertoires in COVID-19. Measured with immunoSEQ multiplex PCR; TCRdb has only the in-frame clones, and not every one. The data hold roughly 170,000 clones, with roughly nine tenths observed a single time. In germline, CDR1 is MNHEY, CDR2 SMNVEV (reference sequence). With 6 bases removed from V and 2 bases from J, the gap between germline ends came to 16 bases. The length of the CDR3 is 15 residues. Input material: peripheral blood. The chain joins TRBV27 to TRBJ1-1; possibly TRBD1 for D (5 bases). The clonotype originates from a man aged 60 to 69 with acute or convalescent COVID-19. The CDR3 DNA sequence: TGTGCCAGCAGAATGGCGGGAGGGGCCAACACTGAAGCTTTCTTT. Translating it yields CASRMAGGANTEAFF.